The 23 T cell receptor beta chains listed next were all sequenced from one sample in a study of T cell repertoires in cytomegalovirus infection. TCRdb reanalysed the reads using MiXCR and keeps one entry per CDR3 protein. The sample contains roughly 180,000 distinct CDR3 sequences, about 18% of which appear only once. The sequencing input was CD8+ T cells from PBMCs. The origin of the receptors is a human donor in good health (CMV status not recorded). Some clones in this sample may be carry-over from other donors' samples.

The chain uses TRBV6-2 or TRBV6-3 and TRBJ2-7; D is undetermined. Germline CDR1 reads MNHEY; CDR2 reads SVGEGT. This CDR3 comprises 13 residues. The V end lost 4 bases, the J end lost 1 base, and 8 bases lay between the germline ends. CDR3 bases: TGTGCCAGCAGTTCCCCCCTGTCCTACGAGCAGTACTTC. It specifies CASSSPLSYEQYF.

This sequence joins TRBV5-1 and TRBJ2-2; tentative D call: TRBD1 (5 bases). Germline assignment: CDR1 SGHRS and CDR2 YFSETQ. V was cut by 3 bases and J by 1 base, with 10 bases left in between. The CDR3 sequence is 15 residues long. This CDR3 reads CASSSRVLNTGELFF. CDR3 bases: TGCGCCAGCAGCTCCAGGGTGTTGAACACCGGGGAGCTGTTTTTT.

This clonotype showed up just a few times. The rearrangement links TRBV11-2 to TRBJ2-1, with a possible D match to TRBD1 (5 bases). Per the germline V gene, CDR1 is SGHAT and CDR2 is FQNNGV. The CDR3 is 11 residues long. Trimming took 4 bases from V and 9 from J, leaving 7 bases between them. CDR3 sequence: CASSSRVEQFF. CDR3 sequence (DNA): TGTGCCAGCAGCTCCAGGGTTGAGCAGTTCTTC.

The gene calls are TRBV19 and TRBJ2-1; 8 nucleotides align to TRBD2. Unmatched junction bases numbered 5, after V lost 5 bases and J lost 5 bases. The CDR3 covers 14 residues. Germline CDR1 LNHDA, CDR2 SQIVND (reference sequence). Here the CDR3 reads CASSRGGTHNEQFF. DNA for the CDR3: TGTGCCAGTAGTCGGGGGGGGACGCACAATGAGCAGTTCTTC. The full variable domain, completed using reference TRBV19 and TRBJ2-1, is DGGITQSPKYLFRKEGQNVTLSCEQNLNHDAMYWYRQDPGQGLRLIYYSQIVNDFQKGDIAEGYSVSREKKESFPLTVTSAQKNPTAFYLCASSRGGTHNEQFFGPGTRLTVL.

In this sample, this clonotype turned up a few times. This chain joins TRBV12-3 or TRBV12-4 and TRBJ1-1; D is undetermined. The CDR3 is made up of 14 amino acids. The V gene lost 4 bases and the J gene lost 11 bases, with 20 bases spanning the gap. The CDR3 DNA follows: TGTGCCAGCAGTTACGGTCCTGACCCGATCTCGGCTTTCTTT. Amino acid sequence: CASSYGPDPISAFF.

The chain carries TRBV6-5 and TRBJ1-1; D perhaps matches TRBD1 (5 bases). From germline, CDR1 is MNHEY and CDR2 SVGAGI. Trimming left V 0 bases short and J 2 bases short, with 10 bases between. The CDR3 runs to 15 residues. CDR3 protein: CASSYSGRGNTEAFF. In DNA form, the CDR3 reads TGTGCCAGCAGTTACTCGGGAAGGGGAAACACTGAAGCTTTCTTT.

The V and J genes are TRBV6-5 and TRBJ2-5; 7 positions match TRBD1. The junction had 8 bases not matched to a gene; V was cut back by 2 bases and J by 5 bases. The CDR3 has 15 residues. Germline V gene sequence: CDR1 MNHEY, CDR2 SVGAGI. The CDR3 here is CASSYVEGTAETQYF. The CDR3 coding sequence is TGTGCCAGCAGTTACGTCGAAGGGACAGCGGAGACCCAGTACTTC.

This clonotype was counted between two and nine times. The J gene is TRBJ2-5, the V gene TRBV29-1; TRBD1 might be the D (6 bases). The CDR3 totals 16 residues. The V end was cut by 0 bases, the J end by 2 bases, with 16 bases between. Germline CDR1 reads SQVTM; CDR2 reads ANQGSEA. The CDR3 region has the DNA TGCAGCGTTGAAGAGTTCGACAGGAGTGGGCAAGAGACCCAGTACTTC. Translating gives CSVEEFDRSGQETQYF.

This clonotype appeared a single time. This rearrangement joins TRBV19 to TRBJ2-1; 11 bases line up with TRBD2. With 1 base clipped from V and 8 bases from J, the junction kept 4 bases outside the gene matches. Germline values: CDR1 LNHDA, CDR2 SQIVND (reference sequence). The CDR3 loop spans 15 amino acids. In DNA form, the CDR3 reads TGTGCCAGTAGTATAGGACTAGCGGGGTCGGATGAGCAGTTCTTC. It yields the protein CASSIGLAGSDEQFF.

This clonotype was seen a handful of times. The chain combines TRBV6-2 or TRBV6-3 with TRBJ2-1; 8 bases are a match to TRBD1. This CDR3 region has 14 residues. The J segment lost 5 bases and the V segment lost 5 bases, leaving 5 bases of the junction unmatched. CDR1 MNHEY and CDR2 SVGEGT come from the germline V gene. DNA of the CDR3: TGTGCCAGCAGTCCCCCGGGACAGGACAATGAGCAGTTCTTC. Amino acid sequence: CASSPPGQDNEQFF.

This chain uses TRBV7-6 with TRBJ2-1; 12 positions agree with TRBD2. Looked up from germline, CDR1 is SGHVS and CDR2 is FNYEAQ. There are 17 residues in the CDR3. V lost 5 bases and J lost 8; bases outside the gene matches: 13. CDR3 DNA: TGTGCCAGCAGCCCCCAGGCTAGCGGGGGGGGCCCTGATGAGCAGTTCTTC. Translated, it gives CASSPQASGGGPDEQFF. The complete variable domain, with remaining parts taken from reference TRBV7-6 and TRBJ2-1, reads GAGVSQSPRYKVTKRGQDVALRCDPISGHVSLYWYRQALGQGPEFLTYFNYEAQQDKSGLPNDRFSAERPEGSISTLTIQRTEQRDSAMYRCASSPQASGGGPDEQFFGPGTRLTVL.

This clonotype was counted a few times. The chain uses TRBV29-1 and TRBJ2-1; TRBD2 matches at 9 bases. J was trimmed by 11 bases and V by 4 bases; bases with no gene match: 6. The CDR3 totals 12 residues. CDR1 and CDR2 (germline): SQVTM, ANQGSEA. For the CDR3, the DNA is TGCAGCGTTGTAGCGGGGGCTCCAAAGCAGTTCTTC. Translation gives CSVVAGAPKQFF.

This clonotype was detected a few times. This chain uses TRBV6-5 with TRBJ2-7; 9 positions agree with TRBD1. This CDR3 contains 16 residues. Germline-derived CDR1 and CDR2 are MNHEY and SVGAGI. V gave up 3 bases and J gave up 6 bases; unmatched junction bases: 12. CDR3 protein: CASSYTTGGESGEQYF. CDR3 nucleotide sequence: TGTGCCAGCAGTTATACCACAGGGGGCGAATCTGGCGAGCAGTACTTC.

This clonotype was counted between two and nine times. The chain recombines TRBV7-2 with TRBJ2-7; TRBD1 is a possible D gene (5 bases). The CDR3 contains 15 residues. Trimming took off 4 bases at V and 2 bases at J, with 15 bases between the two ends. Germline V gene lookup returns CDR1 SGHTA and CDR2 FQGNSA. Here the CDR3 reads CASSSQLGLPYEQYF. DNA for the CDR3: TGTGCCAGCAGCTCCCAGCTGGGGCTGCCCTACGAGCAGTACTTC.

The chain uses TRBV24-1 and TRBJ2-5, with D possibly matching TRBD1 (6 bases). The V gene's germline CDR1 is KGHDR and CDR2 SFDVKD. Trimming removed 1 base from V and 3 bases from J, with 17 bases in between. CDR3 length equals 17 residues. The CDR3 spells CATSDFQDIGGEETQYF. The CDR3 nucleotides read TGTGCCACCAGTGATTTCCAGGACATTGGGGGCGAAGAGACCCAGTACTTC.

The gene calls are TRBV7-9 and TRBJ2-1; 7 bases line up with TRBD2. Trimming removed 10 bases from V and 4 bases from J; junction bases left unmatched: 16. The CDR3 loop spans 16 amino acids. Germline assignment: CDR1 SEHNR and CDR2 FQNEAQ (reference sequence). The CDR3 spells CATIPPWASGYNEQFF. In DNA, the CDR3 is TGTGCCACGATCCCTCCCTGGGCTAGCGGTTACAATGAGCAGTTCTTC.

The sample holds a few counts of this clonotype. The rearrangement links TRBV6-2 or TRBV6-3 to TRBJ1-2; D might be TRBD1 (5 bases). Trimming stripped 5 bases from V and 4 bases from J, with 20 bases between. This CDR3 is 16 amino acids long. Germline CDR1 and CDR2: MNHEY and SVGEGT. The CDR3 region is CASSLLGGAGFYGYTF. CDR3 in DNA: TGTGCCAGCAGTCTCCTCGGAGGGGCCGGATTCTATGGCTACACCTTC.

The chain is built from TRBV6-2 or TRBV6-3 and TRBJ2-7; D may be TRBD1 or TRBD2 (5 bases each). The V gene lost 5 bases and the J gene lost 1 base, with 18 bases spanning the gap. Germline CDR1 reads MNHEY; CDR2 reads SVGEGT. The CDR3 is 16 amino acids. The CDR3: CASSPWVRDPSYEQYF. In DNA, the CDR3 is TGTGCCAGCAGTCCTTGGGTCCGGGACCCTTCCTACGAGCAGTACTTC.

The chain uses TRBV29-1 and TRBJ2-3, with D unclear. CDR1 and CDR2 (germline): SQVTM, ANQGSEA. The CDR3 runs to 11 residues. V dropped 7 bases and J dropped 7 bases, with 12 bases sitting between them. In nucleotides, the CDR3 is TGCAGCGCCTGCTCGCCGAATACGCAGTATTTT. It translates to CSACSPNTQYF.

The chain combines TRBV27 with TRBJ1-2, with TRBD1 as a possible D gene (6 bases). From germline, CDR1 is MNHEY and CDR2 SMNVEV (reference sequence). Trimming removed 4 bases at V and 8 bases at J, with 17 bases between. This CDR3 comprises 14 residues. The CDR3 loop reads CASSWGRTDYGYTF. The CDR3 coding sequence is TGTGCCAGCAGTTGGGGTCGGACAGATTACGGCTACACCTTC.

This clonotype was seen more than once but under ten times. CDR3: CASLPDRGITGELFF. DNA for the CDR3: TGTGCCAGCCTACCGGACAGGGGAATCACCGGGGAGCTGTTTTTT. This chain links TRBV19 with TRBJ2-2; 9 positions match TRBD1. V trimming: 9 bases; J trimming: 4 bases; junction bases outside the gene matches: 9. CDR3 length: 15 amino acids. CDR1 LNHDA and CDR2 SQIVND come from the germline V gene (reference sequence).

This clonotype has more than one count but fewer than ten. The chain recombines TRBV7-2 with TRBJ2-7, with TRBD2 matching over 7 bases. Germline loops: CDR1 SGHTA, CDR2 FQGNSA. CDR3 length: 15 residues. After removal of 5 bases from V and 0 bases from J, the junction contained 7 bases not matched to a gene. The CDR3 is CASSPRRGTSYEQYF. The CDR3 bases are TGTGCCAGCAGCCCCCGGCGGGGGACCTCCTACGAGCAGTACTTC.

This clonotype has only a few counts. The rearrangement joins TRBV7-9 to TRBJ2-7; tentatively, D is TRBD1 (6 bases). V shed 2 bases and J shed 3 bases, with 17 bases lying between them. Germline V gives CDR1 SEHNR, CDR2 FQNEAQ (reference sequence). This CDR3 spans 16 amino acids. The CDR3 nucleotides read TGTGCCAGCAGCTTATCCCGGCGACAGGACCGCTACGAGCAGTACTTC. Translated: CASSLSRRQDRYEQYF.